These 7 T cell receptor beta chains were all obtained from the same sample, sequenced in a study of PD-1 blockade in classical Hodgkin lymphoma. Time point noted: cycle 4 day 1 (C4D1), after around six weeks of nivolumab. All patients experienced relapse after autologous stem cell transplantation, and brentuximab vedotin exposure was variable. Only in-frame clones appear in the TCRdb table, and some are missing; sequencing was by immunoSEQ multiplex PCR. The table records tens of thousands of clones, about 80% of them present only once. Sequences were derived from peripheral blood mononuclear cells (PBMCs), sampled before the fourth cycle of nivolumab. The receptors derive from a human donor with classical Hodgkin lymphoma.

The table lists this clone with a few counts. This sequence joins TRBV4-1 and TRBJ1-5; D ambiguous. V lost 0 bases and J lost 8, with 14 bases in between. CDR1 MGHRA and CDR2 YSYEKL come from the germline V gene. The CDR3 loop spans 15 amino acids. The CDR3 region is CASSQERTAREPQHF. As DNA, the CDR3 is TGCGCCAGCAGCCAAGAGAGGACGGCCCGTGAGCCCCAGCATTTT.

This chain's CDR3 is CASSVGVEGQPQHF. Written as DNA, the CDR3 is TGTGCCAGCAGCGTGGGTGTGGAGGGTCAGCCCCAGCATTTT. This chain uses TRBV9 with TRBJ1-5; no clear D gene. The V gene lost 2 bases and the J gene lost 6 bases, with 12 bases spanning the gap. The CDR3 runs 14 residues. Looked up from germline, CDR1 is SGDLS and CDR2 is YYNGEE. Full variable domain (outside the CDR3, taken from reference TRBV9 and TRBJ1-5): DSGVTQTPKHLITATGQRVTLRCSPRSGDLSVYWYQQSLDQGLQFLIQYYNGEERAKGNILERFSAQQFPDLHSELNLSSLELGDSALYFCASSVGVEGQPQHFGDGTRLSIL.

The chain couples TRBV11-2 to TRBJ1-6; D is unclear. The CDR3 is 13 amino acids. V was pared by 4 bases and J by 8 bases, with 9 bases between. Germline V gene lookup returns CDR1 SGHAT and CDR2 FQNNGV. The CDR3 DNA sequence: TGTGCCAGCAGCTCCCTTCCGGATTCACCCCTCCACTTT. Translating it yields CASSSLPDSPLHF.

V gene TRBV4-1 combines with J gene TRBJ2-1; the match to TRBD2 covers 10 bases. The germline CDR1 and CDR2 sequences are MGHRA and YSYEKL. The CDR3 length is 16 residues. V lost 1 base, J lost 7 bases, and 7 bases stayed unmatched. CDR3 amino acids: CASSQGRLTSGNEQFF. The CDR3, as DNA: TGCGCCAGCAGCCAAGGCCGACTGACTAGCGGGAATGAGCAGTTCTTC.

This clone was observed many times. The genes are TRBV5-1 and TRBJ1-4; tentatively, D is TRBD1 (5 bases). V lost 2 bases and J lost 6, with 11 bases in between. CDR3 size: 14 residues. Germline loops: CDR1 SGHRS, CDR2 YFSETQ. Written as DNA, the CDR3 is TGCGCCAGCAGCTTTAGCCAGGGTGATGAAAAACTGTTTTTT. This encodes CASSFSQGDEKLFF.

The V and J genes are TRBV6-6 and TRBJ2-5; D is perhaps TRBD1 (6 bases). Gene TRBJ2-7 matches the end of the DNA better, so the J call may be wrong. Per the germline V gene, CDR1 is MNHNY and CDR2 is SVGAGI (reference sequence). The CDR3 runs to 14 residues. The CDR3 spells CASTQSGQPHEQYF. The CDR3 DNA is TGTGCCAGCACCCAATCTGGACAGCCTCACGAGCAGTACTTC.

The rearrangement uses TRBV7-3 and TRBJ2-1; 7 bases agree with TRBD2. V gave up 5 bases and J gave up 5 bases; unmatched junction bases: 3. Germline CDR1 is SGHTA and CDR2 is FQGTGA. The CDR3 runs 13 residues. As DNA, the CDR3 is TGTGCCAGCAGCCCCGGGGGGAACAATGAGCAGTTCTTC. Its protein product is CASSPGGNNEQFF.